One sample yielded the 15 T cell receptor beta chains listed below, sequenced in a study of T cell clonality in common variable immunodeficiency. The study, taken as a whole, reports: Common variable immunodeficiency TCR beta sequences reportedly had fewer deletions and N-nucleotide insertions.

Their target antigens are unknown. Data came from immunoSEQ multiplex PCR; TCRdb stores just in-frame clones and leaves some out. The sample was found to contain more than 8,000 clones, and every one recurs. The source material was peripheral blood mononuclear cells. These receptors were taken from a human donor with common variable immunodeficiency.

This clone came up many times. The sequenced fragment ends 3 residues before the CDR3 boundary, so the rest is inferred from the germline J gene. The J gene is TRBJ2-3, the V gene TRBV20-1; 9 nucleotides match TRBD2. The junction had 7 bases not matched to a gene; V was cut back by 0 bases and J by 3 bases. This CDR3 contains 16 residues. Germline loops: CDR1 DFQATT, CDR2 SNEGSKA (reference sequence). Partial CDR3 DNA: TGCAGTGCTAGAGATTTGCTAGCGGGGAATACAGATACG. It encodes CSARDLLAGNTDT. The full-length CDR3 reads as CSARDLLAGNTDTQYF.

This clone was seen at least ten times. The CDR3 reads CASSKTFSGGLVPNTGELFF. Incomplete CDR3 DNA: TGTGCCAGTAGTAAAACCTTTAGCGGGGGGCTGGTTCCGAACACCGGGGAG. This chain connects TRBV19 to TRBJ2-2; 10 bases match TRBD2. The read stops 3 residues short of the end of the CDR3; the missing end is completed from the germline J gene. This CDR3 has 20 residues. With 4 bases clipped from V and 0 bases from J, the junction kept 14 bases outside the gene matches. Germline V gives CDR1 LNHDA, CDR2 SQIVND (reference sequence).

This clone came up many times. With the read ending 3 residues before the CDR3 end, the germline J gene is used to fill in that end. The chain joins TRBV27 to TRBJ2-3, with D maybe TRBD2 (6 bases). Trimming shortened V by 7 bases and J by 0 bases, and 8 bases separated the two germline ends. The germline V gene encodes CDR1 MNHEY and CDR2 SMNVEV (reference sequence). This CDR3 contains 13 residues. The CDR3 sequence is CASKRGSTDTQYF. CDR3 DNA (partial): TGTGCCAGCAAACGGGGGAGCACAGATACG.

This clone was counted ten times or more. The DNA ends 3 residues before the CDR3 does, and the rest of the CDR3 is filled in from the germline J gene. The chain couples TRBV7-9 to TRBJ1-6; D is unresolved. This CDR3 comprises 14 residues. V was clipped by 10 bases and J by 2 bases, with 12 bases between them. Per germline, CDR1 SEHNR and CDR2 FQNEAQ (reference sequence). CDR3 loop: CATAEGTYNSPLHF. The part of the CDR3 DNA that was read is TGTGCCACCGCTGAAGGCACCTATAATTCACCC.

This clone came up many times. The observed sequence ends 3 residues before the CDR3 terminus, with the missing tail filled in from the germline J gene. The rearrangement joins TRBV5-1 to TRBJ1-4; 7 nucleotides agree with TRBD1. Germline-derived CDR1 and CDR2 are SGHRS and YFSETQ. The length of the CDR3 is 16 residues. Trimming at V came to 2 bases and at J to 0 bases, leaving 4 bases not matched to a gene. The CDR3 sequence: CASSFVGGPTNEKLFF. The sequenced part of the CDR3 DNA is TGCGCCAGCAGCTTTGTAGGGGGCCCAACTAATGAAAAA.

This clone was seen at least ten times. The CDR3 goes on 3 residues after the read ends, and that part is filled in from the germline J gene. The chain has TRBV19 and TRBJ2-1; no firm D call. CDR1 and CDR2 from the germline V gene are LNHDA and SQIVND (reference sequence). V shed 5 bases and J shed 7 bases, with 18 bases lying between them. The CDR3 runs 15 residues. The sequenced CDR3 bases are TGTGCCAGTAGTTTGTGGGCCCCCCTCAGGAATGAG. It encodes CASSLWAPLRNE. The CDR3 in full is CASSLWAPLRNEQFF.

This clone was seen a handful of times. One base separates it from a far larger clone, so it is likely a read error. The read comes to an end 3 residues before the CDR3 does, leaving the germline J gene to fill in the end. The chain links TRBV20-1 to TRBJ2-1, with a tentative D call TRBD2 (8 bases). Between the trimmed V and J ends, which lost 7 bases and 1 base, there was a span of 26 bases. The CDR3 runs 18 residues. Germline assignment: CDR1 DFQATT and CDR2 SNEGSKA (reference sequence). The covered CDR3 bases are TGCAGTGGTGGCAAATGGTCCAGCGGGGGACAGTCCTACAATGAG. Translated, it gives CSGGKWSSGGQSYNE. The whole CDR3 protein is CSGGKWSSGGQSYNEQFF.

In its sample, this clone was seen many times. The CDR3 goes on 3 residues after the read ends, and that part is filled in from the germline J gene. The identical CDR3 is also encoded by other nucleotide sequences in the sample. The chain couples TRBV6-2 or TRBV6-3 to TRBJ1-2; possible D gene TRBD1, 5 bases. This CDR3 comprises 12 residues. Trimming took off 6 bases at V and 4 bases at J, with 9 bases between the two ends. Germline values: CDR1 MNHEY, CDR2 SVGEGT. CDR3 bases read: TGTGCCAGCAGCCCCGACAGCTATGGC. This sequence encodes CASSPDSYG. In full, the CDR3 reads CASSPDSYGYTF.

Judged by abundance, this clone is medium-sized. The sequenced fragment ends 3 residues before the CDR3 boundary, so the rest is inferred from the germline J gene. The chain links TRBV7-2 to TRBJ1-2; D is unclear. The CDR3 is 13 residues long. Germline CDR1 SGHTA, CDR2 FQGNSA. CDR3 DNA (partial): TGTGCCAGCAGCTCCCTACGGCAGGCTCGC. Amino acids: CASSSLRQAR. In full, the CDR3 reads CASSSLRQARYTF.

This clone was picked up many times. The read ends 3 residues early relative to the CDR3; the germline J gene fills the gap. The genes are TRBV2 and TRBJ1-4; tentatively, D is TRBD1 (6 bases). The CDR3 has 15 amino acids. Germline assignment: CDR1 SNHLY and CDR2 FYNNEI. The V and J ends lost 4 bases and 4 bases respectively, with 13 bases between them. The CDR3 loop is CASSAGQINNEKLFF. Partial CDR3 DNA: TGTGCCAGCAGTGCTGGACAGATCAATAATGAAAAA. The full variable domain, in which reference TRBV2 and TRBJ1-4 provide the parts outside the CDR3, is EPEVTQTPSHQVTQMGQEVILRCVPISNHLYFYWYRQILGQKVEFLVSFYNNEISEKSEIFDDQFSVERPDGSNFTLKIRSTKLEDSAMYFCASSAGQINNEKLFFGSGTQLSVL.

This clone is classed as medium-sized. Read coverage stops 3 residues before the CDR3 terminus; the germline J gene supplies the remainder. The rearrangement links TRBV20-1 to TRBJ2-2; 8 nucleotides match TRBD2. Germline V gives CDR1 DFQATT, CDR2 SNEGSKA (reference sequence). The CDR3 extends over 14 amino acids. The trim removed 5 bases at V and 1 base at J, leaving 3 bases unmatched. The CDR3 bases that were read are TGCAGTGCTTCGGCGGGGGGGAACACCGGGGAG. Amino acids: CSASAGGNTGE. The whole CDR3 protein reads CSASAGGNTGELFF.

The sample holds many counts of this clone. The CDR3 spells CASSVVTGQTGELFF. CDR3 bases read: TGTGCCAGCAGCGTAGTTACAGGGCAAACCGGGGAG. The rearrangement uses TRBV9 and TRBJ2-2; D may be TRBD1 (6 bases). The read terminates 3 residues ahead of where the CDR3 ends, so the germline J gene completes it. CDR1 and CDR2 from the germline V gene are SGDLS and YYNGEE. The CDR3 covers 15 residues. V lost 0 bases and J lost 5, with 11 bases in between.

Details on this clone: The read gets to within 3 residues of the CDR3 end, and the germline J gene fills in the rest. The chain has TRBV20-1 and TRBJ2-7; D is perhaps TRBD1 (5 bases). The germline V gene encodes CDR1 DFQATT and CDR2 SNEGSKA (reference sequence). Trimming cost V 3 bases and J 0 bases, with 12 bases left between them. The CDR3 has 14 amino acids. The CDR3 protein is CSASPTVGSYEQYF. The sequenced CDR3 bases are TGCAGTGCTAGCCCGACAGTAGGCTCCTACGAG.

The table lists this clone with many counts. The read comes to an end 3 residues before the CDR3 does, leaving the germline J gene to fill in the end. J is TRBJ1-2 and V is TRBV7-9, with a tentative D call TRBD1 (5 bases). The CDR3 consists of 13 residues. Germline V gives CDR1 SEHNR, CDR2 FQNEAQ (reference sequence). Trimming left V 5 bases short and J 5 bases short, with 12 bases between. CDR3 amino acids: CASSPQGPYGYTF. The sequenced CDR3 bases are TGTGCCAGCAGCCCGCAGGGCCCGTATGGC.

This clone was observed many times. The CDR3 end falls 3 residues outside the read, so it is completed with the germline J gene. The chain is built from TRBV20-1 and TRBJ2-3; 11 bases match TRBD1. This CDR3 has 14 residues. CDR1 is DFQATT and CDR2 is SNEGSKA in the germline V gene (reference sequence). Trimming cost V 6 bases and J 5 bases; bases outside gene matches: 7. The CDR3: CSAWTGQGVDTQYF. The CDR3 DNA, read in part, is TGCAGTGCCTGGACGGGACAGGGGGTAGATACG.